Sequencing of this T cell receptor (beta chain) was carried out in a study of T cell clonotyping in hematopoietic cell transplantation (dated by TCRdb to about 2021). About the investigation overall: Recipient samples taken before transplant were obtained following cytoreduction. Recruitment of patients was conducted between late 2015 and January 2017, and follow-up was continued until September 2020 or death. A total of some 140 blood samples were gathered in the study from 30 to 40 consecutive transplant recipients along with their related donors. What the authors observed across the whole study: The sample size was limited and the cells went unsorted, which meant the CD4 and CD8 repertoire contributions could not be told apart. After transplant, TCR diversity in recipients dropped, and pathologically expanded clonotypes climbed progressively between day 30 and day 180. Overlap with donor repertoires was found for only a small fraction of recipient repertoires, with over 97% found to appear de novo at the given depth. Inverse Simpson Index values from donors and from recipients before transplant predicted broader TCR repertoire diversity after transplant.

TCR beta CDR3 regions were amplified from genomic DNA with the immunoSEQ assay, a bias-controlled multiplex PCR using V- and J-specific primers. A proprietary barcode and Illumina adapter sequences were added to the CDR3 amplicons in a second PCR step. CDR3 libraries were sequenced on an Illumina MiSeq instrument. Per the source publication's procedure: Export and quality control were handled in immunoSEQ Analyzer 3.0, while downstream analyses relied on R Bioconductor and Immunarch. Only productive rearrangements in the normalized downsampled data set were used to calculate repertoire metrics. Clonotypes larger than 5 templates in the normalized cohort were defined as pathologically expanded. The Inverse Simpson Index served as the measure of repertoire diversity. CMV-specificity analyses were carried out on the non-normalized data set to capture all clonotypes. TCRdb took this table from immuneACCESS and kept in-frame rearrangements with V and J called. Such tables lack part of the clones; where checked against another copy, unresolved V genes explain under half of the gap, and the rest is unexplained. From that table come the V and J calls and clone size; the DNA was used to work out D and trimming. The table for this sample lists about 36,000 clones; 95% of them were counted only once. Around 1.6% of the sample belongs to the ten largest clones.

V loses 6 bases, J loses 2 bases, and the germline ends lie 4 bases apart. For CDR1 and CDR2, the germline V gene lists SNHLY and FYNNEI. The CDR3 holds 12 amino acids from the cysteine to the phenylalanine. The entry retains the CDR3 DNA only, 36 bases that are in frame from base 1. In regard to this clone: Its antigen is not yet known. No much larger clone exists at a distance of one base, and base qualities are not known.

The sample's time point label, in plain terms: recipient sample about 28 days before transplant, after cytoreduction. Blood from recipients was drawn about 28 days before transplant and again at days 30, 100 and 180 after transplant. Using Nuclei Lysis Solution, genomic DNA was extracted from unfractionated peripheral blood mononuclear cells that were either fresh or cryopreserved. The sequence came from a man between 40 and 49 years old with chronic myeloid leukemia. Some clones in this sample may be carry-over from other donors' samples. The sequence is built from TRBV2 and TRBJ2-2; confidence is insufficient to name the D gene. The sample here was peripheral blood mononuclear cells, taken before stem cell transplant. In nucleotides, the sequence is TGTGCCAGCAGGCCCAACACCGGGGAGCTGTTTTTT. This is translated as CASRPNTGELFF. This CDR3, with the reference TRBV2 and TRBJ2-2 proteins standing in past its ends, gives the full variable domain EPEVTQTPSHQVTQMGQEVILRCVPISNHLYFYWYRQILGQKVEFLVSFYNNEISEKSEIFDDQFSVERPDGSNFTLKIRSTKLEDSAMYFCASRPNTGELFFGEGSRLTVL.